Below are 30 T cell receptor beta chains sequenced from a single sample in a study of TET2 disruption in CD19-targeted CAR T cells. Assay used: immunoSEQ multiplex PCR; TCRdb lists only in-frame clones, some missing. This listing includes about 25,000 clones. For these TCRs, the target antigens are not known. Treatment meaning: autologous CTL019 cells: CD19 CAR with 4-1BB and CD3 zeta domains. Material: CD8- CAR+ T cells sorted from cultured blood T cells, obtained for CD19 CAR T cell therapy. Sample subset: CD8-negative CAR-positive T cells from the infusion product. These receptors originate from a man in his 70s with chronic lymphocytic leukemia.

About this clone: The read is 3 residues too short to cover the CDR3 end, so that end is filled in from the germline J gene. V usage is TRBV2 and J usage is TRBJ2-4; possibly TRBD1 for D (6 bases). This CDR3 contains 12 residues. Germline CDR1 and CDR2: SNHLY and FYNNEI. Partial CDR3 DNA: TGTGCCAGCCTCCCTGGGGGCAAGACT. Residues: CASLPGGKT. The complete CDR3 sequence is CASLPGGKTQYF.

Worth noting for this clone: The read halts 3 residues ahead of the CDR3 end, with the missing end drawn from the germline J gene. This chain connects TRBV19 to TRBJ1-1; D is uncertain. The CDR3 is 13 amino acids. With 5 bases removed from V and 1 base from J, the gap between germline ends came to 8 bases. The germline gives CDR1 LNHDA, CDR2 SQIVND (reference sequence). CDR3 loop: CASSPAENTEAFF. The sequenced part of the CDR3 DNA is TGTGCCAGTAGTCCAGCGGAGAACACTGAA. Based on the CDR3 plus reference TRBV19 and TRBJ1-1, the full variable domain is DGGITQSPKYLFRKEGQNVTLSCEQNLNHDAMYWYRQDPGQGLRLIYYSQIVNDFQKGDIAEGYSVSREKKESFPLTVTSAQKNPTAFYLCASSPAENTEAFFGQGTRLTVV.

Regarding this clone: The CDR3 end lies 3 residues beyond the end of the read and is filled in from the germline J gene. The chain has TRBV20-1 and TRBJ1-1; weak D call: TRBD1 (5 bases). The V end lost 5 bases, the J end lost 1 base, and 11 bases lay between the germline ends. There are 13 residues in the CDR3. CDR1 DFQATT and CDR2 SNEGSKA come from the germline V gene (reference sequence). Partial CDR3 DNA: TGCAGTGCTCCGAGGGGAGGGAACACTGAA. Translated: CSAPRGGNTE. Given in full, the CDR3 is CSAPRGGNTEAFF.

Regarding this clone: The read is 3 residues too short to cover the CDR3 end, so that end is filled in from the germline J gene. The V and J genes are TRBV5-5 and TRBJ1-2; 7 bases align to TRBD1. This CDR3 region has 15 residues. Germline V gene lookup returns CDR1 SGHKS and CDR2 YYEKEE (reference sequence). The CDR3 DNA, read in part, is TGTGCCAGCAGCTTGAGCAGGGACAGCGCAGATACC. Protein: CASSLSRDSADT. The full-length CDR3 reads as CASSLSRDSADTYTF.

Points on this clone: The read halts 3 residues ahead of the CDR3 end, with the missing end drawn from the germline J gene. This sequence joins TRBV7-9 and TRBJ1-2, with D possibly being TRBD1 (5 bases). The CDR3 is 13 residues long. The germline V gene has CDR1 SEHNR and CDR2 FQNEAQ (reference sequence). The sequenced part of the CDR3 DNA is TGTGCCACCGAAACTAGCGGGGGTAATGAC. This sequence encodes CATETSGGND. The entire CDR3 protein is CATETSGGNDYTF.

Turning to this clone: The CDR3 end lies 3 residues beyond the end of the read and is filled in from the germline J gene. This chain links TRBV27 with TRBJ2-5; 8 nucleotides line up with TRBD1. This CDR3 has 14 residues. V was clipped by 5 bases and J by 4 bases; unmatched bases: 6. From germline, CDR1 is MNHEY and CDR2 SMNVEV (reference sequence). CDR3 in amino acids: CASSDMDRVETQYF. CDR3 bases read: TGTGCCAGCAGTGACATGGACAGGGTAGAGACC.

Comment on this clone: The read stops 3 residues short of the end of the CDR3; the missing end is completed from the germline J gene. The rearrangement joins TRBV7-9 to TRBJ2-7; a weak D match, TRBD1 (5 bases). Germline CDR1 SEHNR, CDR2 FQNEAQ (reference sequence). The CDR3 runs to 13 residues. The V gene lost 4 bases and the J gene lost 6 bases, with 13 bases spanning the gap. The DNA read from the CDR3 is TGTGCCAGCAGCTCGTCAGGGTTTGGCGAG. This sequence encodes CASSSSGFGE. The entire CDR3 protein is CASSSSGFGEQYF.

On this clone itself: The sequenced fragment ends 3 residues before the CDR3 boundary, so the rest is inferred from the germline J gene. The chain has TRBV12-3 or TRBV12-4 and TRBJ2-3; the match to TRBD2 covers 8 bases. This CDR3 contains 20 residues. The CDR3 spells CASSLEGGGSGGPPVAPQYF. The DNA read from the CDR3 is TGTGCCAGCAGTTTAGAGGGAGGCGGCAGCGGGGGACCCCCTGTCGCTCCG.

About this clone: With the read ending 3 residues before the CDR3 end, the germline J gene is used to fill in that end. This chain joins TRBV19 and TRBJ1-6; D is unresolved. Trimming removed 6 bases at V and 2 bases at J, with 11 bases between. The CDR3 covers 15 residues. The germline CDR1 and CDR2 sequences are LNHDA and SQIVND (reference sequence). CDR3: CASRADTTYNSPLHF. The DNA read from the CDR3 is TGTGCCAGTAGAGCGGATACGACCTATAATTCACCC.

CDR3 DNA, as far as it was read: TGTGCCAGCAGCTTGGCAGGAGGGACC. Encoded protein: CASSLAGGT. The entire CDR3 is CASSLAGGTQYF. J is TRBJ2-5 and V is TRBV5-8; possible D gene TRBD2, 5 bases. The read ends 3 residues early relative to the CDR3; the germline J gene fills the gap. Germline CDR1 is SGHTS and CDR2 is YDEGEE. CDR3 length: 12 amino acids. The V and J ends lost 0 bases and 7 bases respectively, with 7 bases between them. The entire variable domain, with the rest obtained from reference TRBV5-8 and TRBJ2-5, is as follows: EAGVTQSPTHLIKTRGQQATLRCSPISGHTSVYWYQQALGLGLQFLLWYDEGEERNRGNFPPRFSGRQFPNYSSELNVNALELEDSALYLCASSLAGGTQYFGPGTRLLVL.

This CDR3 reads CASSTRQHWDYGAFF. The part of the CDR3 DNA that was read is TGTGCCAGTAGTACCCGACAGCATTGGGACTATGGC. V gene TRBV19 combines with J gene TRBJ1-1, with D possibly TRBD1 on 5 matching bases. Sequencing ends 3 residues short of the CDR3 end; the germline J gene provides the rest. Germline-derived CDR1 and CDR2 are LNHDA and SQIVND (reference sequence). The CDR3 consists of 15 residues.

A word on this clone: Sequencing ends 3 residues short of the CDR3 end; the germline J gene provides the rest. This chain links TRBV18 with TRBJ1-4; D gene ambiguous. Looked up from germline, CDR1 is KGHSH and CDR2 is LQKENI. The V gene lost 3 bases and the J gene lost 5 bases, with 13 bases spanning the gap. The CDR3 sequence is 15 residues long. CDR3 loop: CASSPGAGSNEKLFF. The DNA read from the CDR3 is TGTGCCAGCTCACCTGGTGCAGGCTCCAATGAAAAA. Supplemented by reference TRBV18 and TRBJ1-4, the full variable domain reads NAGVMQNPRHLVRRRGQEARLRCSPMKGHSHVYWYRQLPEEGLKFMVYLQKENIIDESGMPKERFSAEFPKEGPSILRIQQVVRGDSAAYFCASSPGAGSNEKLFFGSGTQLSVL.

As regards this clone: Read data end 3 residues before the CDR3 end; the end is taken from the germline J gene. This rearrangement joins TRBV5-5 to TRBJ2-2; 11 bases are shared with TRBD2. The junction had 6 bases not matched to a gene; V was cut back by 4 bases and J by 7 bases. CDR1 and CDR2 (germline): SGHKS, YYEKEE (reference sequence). This CDR3 is 15 amino acids long. CDR3 sequence reads: CASSSSGGAVGELFF. The covered CDR3 bases are TGTGCCAGCAGCAGTAGCGGGGGGGCGGTCGGGGAG.

A word on this clone: The observed sequence ends 3 residues before the CDR3 terminus, with the missing tail filled in from the germline J gene. This rearrangement joins TRBV20-1 to TRBJ2-3; 16 bases align to TRBD2. The CDR3 totals 17 residues. The junction had 4 bases not matched to a gene; V was cut back by 3 bases and J by 1 base. Germline CDR1 DFQATT, CDR2 SNEGSKA (reference sequence). CDR3 loop: CSARGLAGGPGTDTQYF. CDR3 DNA, as far as it was read: TGCAGTGCTAGGGGACTAGCGGGGGGGCCGGGCACAGATACG.

For this clone: Coverage ceases 3 residues before the CDR3 finishes, and the germline J gene fills in the end. The chain has TRBV18 and TRBJ2-4; 9 bases align to TRBD2. The germline gives CDR1 KGHSH, CDR2 LQKENI. The CDR3 contains 15 residues. CDR3 DNA, as far as it was read: TGTGCCAGCTCACCCCGGCGGGGGGGCCAAGAGACT. Translation gives CASSPRRGGQET. The whole CDR3 sequence is CASSPRRGGQETQYF.

Of note for this clone: With the read ending 3 residues before the CDR3 end, the germline J gene is used to fill in that end. The chain has TRBV20-1 and TRBJ2-3, with 11 nucleotides matching TRBD2. The J segment lost 4 bases and the V segment lost 6 bases, leaving 15 bases of the junction unmatched. This CDR3 has 17 amino acids. Germline-derived CDR1 and CDR2 are DFQATT and SNEGSKA (reference sequence). The CDR3 reads CSADTPSGLADPDTQYF. The CDR3 bases that were read are TGCAGTGCCGATACCCCTTCGGGACTAGCGGACCCAGATACG.

As for this clone: One end of the junction fails to match germline, which may point to a read error. Read sequence stops 3 residues before the CDR3 end, and the germline J gene provides the missing end. The same CDR3 can be traced to other DNA sequences in this sample. The chain recombines TRBV19 with TRBJ1-6, with TRBD1 matching over 8 bases. The germline gives CDR1 LNHDA, CDR2 SQIVND (reference sequence). The CDR3 is 13 residues long. The CDR3 region is CASRTGLDSPLHF. The covered CDR3 bases are TGTGCCAGCCGGACAGGGCTGGATTCGCCC.

Details on this clone: The CDR3 extends 3 residues past the end of the read, so its final part is completed from the germline J gene. This sequence joins TRBV20-1 and TRBJ1-6; no reliable D call. The CDR3 loop spans 13 amino acids. Trimming cost V 2 bases and J 2 bases, with 4 bases left between them. Germline CDR1 DFQATT, CDR2 SNEGSKA (reference sequence). CDR3 in amino acids: CSARHTYNSPLHF. CDR3 DNA (partial): TGCAGTGCTAGACACACCTATAATTCACCC.

Comment on this clone: The read comes to an end 3 residues before the CDR3 does, leaving the germline J gene to fill in the end. Other DNA sequences in the sample encode the same CDR3. The rearrangement uses TRBV29-1 and TRBJ1-3, with D maybe TRBD1 (5 bases). Germline loops: CDR1 SQVTM, CDR2 ANQGSEA. The CDR3 is 12 residues long. Trimming cost V 4 bases and J 4 bases, with 8 bases left between them. The CDR3 DNA, read in part, is TGCAGCGTTGGGACAACCGGAAACACC. The encoded protein is CSVGTTGNT. The full CDR3 protein reads CSVGTTGNTIYF.

Concerning this clone itself: The read stops 3 residues short of the end of the CDR3; the missing end is completed from the germline J gene. J is TRBJ2-7 and V is TRBV28; 10 bases are shared with TRBD2. Germline V lookup: CDR1 MDHEN, CDR2 SYDVKM. The CDR3 covers 16 residues. Trimming cost V 6 bases and J 1 base; bases outside gene matches: 9. The CDR3 region is CASSYSGGRGSYEQYF. The sequenced CDR3 bases are TGTGCCAGCAGCTATAGCGGGGGGCGCGGTTCCTACGAG.

Of note for this clone: Other nucleotide sequences from this sample produce the same CDR3. Incomplete CDR3 DNA: TGTGCCAGCAGTTACACGGTCGACAGGGCCTATGGC. Translation gives CASSYTVDRAYG. The full CDR3 sequence reads CASSYTVDRAYGYTF. This sequence joins TRBV6-2 or TRBV6-3 and TRBJ1-2; 7 bases fit TRBD1. The read comes to an end 3 residues before the CDR3 does, leaving the germline J gene to fill in the end. The CDR3 loop spans 15 amino acids. V shed 2 bases, J shed 4 bases, and the junction held 7 bases outside the gene matches. CDR1 and CDR2 from the germline V gene are MNHEY and SVGEGT.

As regards this clone: One junction end disagrees with the germline gene, perhaps due to a read error. Sequencing ends 3 residues short of the CDR3 end; the germline J gene provides the rest. Distinct nucleotide sequences in the sample also encode this CDR3. The chain combines TRBV7-6 with TRBJ1-3, with TRBD1 as a possible D gene (5 bases). CDR1 SGHVS and CDR2 FNYEAQ come from the germline V gene. CDR3 length: 16 amino acids. The DNA read from the CDR3 is TGTGCCAGCAGCTCTCTCGGTGGGGCGGCTGGAAACACT. Translation gives CASSSLGGAAGNT. The whole CDR3 protein is CASSSLGGAAGNTIYF.

On this clone itself: The read ends 3 residues shy of where the CDR3 ends; the end is completed using the germline J gene. The rearrangement uses TRBV2 and TRBJ1-2, with D unresolved. Germline V lookup: CDR1 SNHLY, CDR2 FYNNEI. This CDR3 is 14 amino acids long. Partial CDR3 DNA: TGTGCCAGCAGTGTTGCAGGTACGCCAGATACC. Translation gives CASSVAGTPDT. The whole CDR3 protein reads CASSVAGTPDTYTF.

Comment on this clone: The CDR3 end falls 3 residues outside the read, so it is completed with the germline J gene. This chain links TRBV5-1 with TRBJ2-3, with D perhaps matching TRBD1 (5 bases). The CDR3 spans 15 residues. Germline CDR1 reads SGHRS; CDR2 reads YFSETQ. V lost 0 bases and J 0 bases, leaving 8 bases between the germline ends. CDR3 residues: CASSLGTKSTDTQYF. The part of the CDR3 DNA that was read is TGCGCCAGCAGCTTGGGGACAAAGAGCACAGATACG.

Comments on this clone: The CDR3 end falls 3 residues outside the read, so it is completed with the germline J gene. The chain uses TRBV19 and TRBJ2-5, with D possibly TRBD1 on 7 matching bases. Germline CDR1 is LNHDA and CDR2 is SQIVND (reference sequence). The CDR3 consists of 15 residues. Trimming took 1 base from V and 2 from J, leaving 11 bases between them. The CDR3 spells CASSIGGTAQETQYF. The sequenced CDR3 bases are TGTGCCAGTAGTATAGGCGGGACAGCACAAGAGACC.

Remarks on this clone: Coverage ceases 3 residues before the CDR3 finishes, and the germline J gene fills in the end. This rearrangement joins TRBV25-1 to TRBJ2-5; D is unclear. This CDR3 is built from 13 residues. Germline CDR1 reads MGHDK; CDR2 reads SYGVNS. V gave up 8 bases and J gave up 5 bases, with 15 bases separating them. Here the CDR3 reads CASGSPLSETQYF. The sequenced CDR3 bases are TGTGCCAGCGGTTCCCCACTGTCGGAGACC.

Concerning this clone: The read falls 3 residues short of the CDR3 end, and the missing part is taken from the germline J gene. The V call is TRBV20-1, the J call TRBJ1-1, with D perhaps TRBD1 (6 bases). V was pared by 5 bases and J by 1 base, with 11 bases between. Germline CDR1 DFQATT, CDR2 SNEGSKA (reference sequence). The CDR3 is 13 residues long. The CDR3 sequence: CSAVDSPNTEAFF. The CDR3 bases that were read are TGCAGTGCTGTGGACAGCCCGAACACTGAA.

As for this clone: Sequencing ends 3 residues short of the CDR3 end; the germline J gene provides the rest. The J gene is TRBJ2-1, the V gene TRBV5-1; 12 nucleotides agree with TRBD2. Germline values: CDR1 SGHRS, CDR2 YFSETQ. V lost 5 bases and J lost 2; bases outside the gene matches: 8. This CDR3 spans 17 amino acids. The CDR3 bases that were read are TGCGCCAGCAGGTCTAGACTAGCGGGGGAAACCTACAATGAG. Protein product: CASRSRLAGETYNE. The complete CDR3 reads CASRSRLAGETYNEQFF.

Details on this clone: The read terminates 3 residues before the CDR3 end, so the remaining end is supplied by the germline J gene. The chain carries TRBV11-3 and TRBJ2-5, with 9 bases matching TRBD1. The trim removed 5 bases at V and 4 bases at J, leaving 5 bases unmatched. Germline-derived CDR1 and CDR2 are SGHNT and YENEEA. This CDR3 is built from 14 residues. This CDR3 is CASSPGQGLETQYF. CDR3 DNA (partial): TGTGCCAGCAGCCCAGGACAGGGGCTAGAGACC.

In regard to this clone: Read data end 3 residues before the CDR3 end; the end is taken from the germline J gene. This chain connects TRBV18 to TRBJ1-2; 9 nucleotides match TRBD1. Per the germline V gene, CDR1 is KGHSH and CDR2 is LQKENI. CDR3 length: 16 amino acids. The CDR3 is CASSPPQPGQGLDYTF. CDR3 DNA, as far as it was read: TGTGCCAGCTCACCACCTCAGCCGGGACAGGGACTCGAC.